One sample yielded the 19 T cell receptor beta chains listed below, sequenced in a study of cytomegalovirus exposure and HLA in healthy donors. Amplification used 60 Vbeta primers and 13 Jbeta primers. Generated by immunoSEQ multiplex PCR, the TCRdb table keeps only in-frame clones and is missing some. The profile covers some 150,000 clones, with around 9% appearing a single time and 6.5% to 9% taken by the ten largest. The sequenced sample consisted of PBMCs. These receptors were obtained from a middle-aged woman in good health and CMV-seropositive.

The J gene is TRBJ2-3, the V gene TRBV5-1, with TRBD2 matching 8 bases. Trimming removed 5 bases from V and 5 bases from J; junction bases left unmatched: 7. This CDR3 comprises 14 residues. Germline values: CDR1 SGHRS, CDR2 YFSETQ. CDR3 sequence: CASSNGGGGDTQYF. The CDR3 nucleotides read TGCGCCAGCAGTAACGGGGGGGGCGGAGATACGCAGTATTTT.

The chain is built from TRBV11-2 and TRBJ2-6, with 8 bases matching TRBD1. The V gene end was trimmed by 5 bases and the J gene end by 1 base; junction bases not matched to a gene: 10. Germline V gives CDR1 SGHAT, CDR2 FQNNGV. The CDR3 has 18 amino acids. The CDR3 DNA sequence: TGTGCCAGCAGCCCCATAGGACAGGGTTGGTCTGGGGCCAACGTCCTGACTTTC. Translating gives CASSPIGQGWSGANVLTF.

J is TRBJ1-2 and V is TRBV5-1; possibly TRBD1 for D (6 bases). Trimming cost V 7 bases and J 4 bases, with 17 bases left between them. CDR1 is SGHRS and CDR2 is YFSETQ in the germline V gene. CDR3 length equals 14 residues. CDR3 sequence reads: CASGSRGVGYGYTF. The CDR3 DNA is TGCGCCAGCGGCTCCAGGGGCGTAGGCTATGGCTACACCTTC.

The chain is built from TRBV7-9 and TRBJ2-4, with a tentative D call TRBD1 (6 bases). Germline CDR1 SEHNR, CDR2 FQNEAQ (reference sequence). V lost 2 bases and J 6 bases, leaving 8 bases between the germline ends. This CDR3 contains 13 residues. The CDR3 spells CASSLPGANIQYF. The CDR3 DNA reads TGTGCCAGCAGCTTACCAGGGGCAAACATTCAGTACTTC. The entire variable domain, with the rest obtained from reference TRBV7-9 and TRBJ2-4, is as follows: DTGVSQNPRHKITKRGQNVTFRCDPISEHNRLYWYRQTLGQGPEFLTYFQNEAQLEKSRLLSDRFSAERPKGSFSTLEIQRTEQGDSAMYLCASSLPGANIQYFGAGTRLSVL.

The chain employs TRBV13 and TRBJ1-3; D ambiguous. The CDR3 is made up of 17 amino acids. V lost 1 base, J lost 0 bases, and 13 bases lay in between. Germline loops: CDR1 PRHDT, CDR2 FYEKMQ (reference sequence). The CDR3 DNA reads as TGTGCCAGCAGCTTAGAATCGGGAAAGGACTCTGGAAACACCATATATTTT. As protein: CASSLESGKDSGNTIYF.

This clone was counted a few times. This chain links TRBV13 with TRBJ1-4, with a tentative D call TRBD1 (6 bases). V was cut by 2 bases and J by 1 base, with 8 bases left in between. CDR3 size: 15 residues. Germline V CDR1 and CDR2: PRHDT, FYEKMQ (reference sequence). The CDR3 loop reads CASSLTGQTNEKLFF. The CDR3 DNA sequence: TGTGCCAGCAGCTTAACGGGACAAACTAATGAAAAACTGTTTTTT. Supplemented by reference TRBV13 and TRBJ1-4, the full variable domain reads AAGVIQSPRHLIKEKRETATLKCYPIPRHDTVYWYQQGPGQDPQFLISFYEKMQSDKGSIPDRFSAQQFSDYHSELNMSSLELGDSALYFCASSLTGQTNEKLFFGSGTQLSVL.

This chain joins TRBV6-5 and TRBJ2-5; TRBD1 aligns across 9 bases. Looked up from germline, CDR1 is MNHEY and CDR2 is SVGAGI. The CDR3 covers 14 residues. The V gene end was trimmed by 3 bases and the J gene end by 7 bases; junction bases not matched to a gene: 6. CDR3 loop: CASSYLDRGGTQYF. The DNA of the CDR3 is TGTGCCAGCAGTTATCTTGACAGGGGGGGGACCCAGTACTTC.

The genes are TRBV27 and TRBJ2-5; weak D call: TRBD2 (5 bases). Trimming cost V 6 bases and J 3 bases, with 11 bases left between them. This CDR3 comprises 13 residues. Germline V lookup: CDR1 MNHEY, CDR2 SMNVEV (reference sequence). CDR3 sequence reads: CASSHKGEETQYF. The CDR3, as DNA: TGTGCCAGCAGCCACAAGGGAGAAGAGACCCAGTACTTC.

This clone was observed a handful of times. This chain joins TRBV5-6 and TRBJ1-1; a possible D gene is TRBD1 (6 bases). The ends were cut back, 4 bases at V and 4 bases at J, with 17 bases in the middle. The CDR3 loop spans 15 amino acids. From germline, CDR1 is SGHDT and CDR2 YYEEEE. CDR3 in DNA: TGTGCCAGCAGCCCAGCCAGGGGCGGCGGCACTGAAGCTTTCTTT. This gives the protein CASSPARGGGTEAFF.

This clone came up a few times. The chain couples TRBV2 to TRBJ1-1; D might be TRBD1 (5 bases). This CDR3 is 16 amino acids long. Per the germline V gene, CDR1 is SNHLY and CDR2 is FYNNEI. Deletions cut 0 bases from V and 11 bases from J, with 22 bases between. The CDR3 DNA reads as TGTGCCAGCAGTGAAGCGCTTCTTACTTTCGGGGGTACGGCTTTCTTT. This sequence encodes CASSEALLTFGGTAFF. Looking up the rest from reference TRBV2 and TRBJ1-1 gives the full variable domain: EPEVTQTPSHQVTQMGQEVILRCVPISNHLYFYWYRQILGQKVEFLVSFYNNEISEKSEIFDDQFSVERPDGSNFTLKIRSTKLEDSAMYFCASSEALLTFGGTAFFGQGTRLTVV.

The chain links TRBV5-6 to TRBJ1-2, with D unclear. Germline V CDR1 and CDR2: SGHDT, YYEEEE. Trimming stripped 5 bases from V and 1 base from J, with 12 bases between. This CDR3 has 14 amino acids. CDR3 sequence (DNA): TGTGCCAGCAGTTCTAACACAGTTAACTATGGCTACACCTTC. It yields the protein CASSSNTVNYGYTF.

A few counts support this clone. The chain joins TRBV28 to TRBJ1-1; possibly TRBD1 for D (6 bases). The ends were cut back, 5 bases at V and 10 bases at J, with 20 bases in the middle. The germline V gene has CDR1 MDHEN and CDR2 SYDVKM. This CDR3 contains 14 residues. The CDR3 spells CASSPGGGLFVAFF. The CDR3 DNA follows: TGTGCCAGCAGTCCCGGGGGGGGGCTGTTTGTAGCTTTCTTT.

This clone was found a few times. The chain recombines TRBV5-4 with TRBJ2-7, with D tentatively TRBD1 (6 bases). Trimming left V 4 bases short and J 3 bases short, with 17 bases between. Germline V lookup: CDR1 SGHNT, CDR2 YYREEE (reference sequence). The length of the CDR3 is 15 residues. The CDR3 DNA is TGTGCCAGCAGCCCAGCCGGGACATCGATCTACGAGCAGTACTTC. It yields the protein CASSPAGTSIYEQYF.

The V gene is TRBV15, the J gene TRBJ2-5; 9 nucleotides align to TRBD1. V lost 0 bases, J lost 5 bases, and 7 bases stayed unmatched. This CDR3 contains 16 residues. In germline, CDR1 is LNHNV, CDR2 YYDKDF (reference sequence). The CDR3 sequence: CATSRDLTGGHETQYF. The CDR3 DNA reads TGTGCCACCAGCAGAGATCTCACAGGGGGCCATGAGACCCAGTACTTC.

The genes are TRBV18 and TRBJ2-2; no firm D call. The V end lost 3 bases, the J end lost 3 bases, and 11 bases lay between the germline ends. The CDR3 runs to 15 residues. Germline loops: CDR1 KGHSH, CDR2 LQKENI. CDR3 DNA: TGTGCCAGCTCACCCACGAGACGGGACACCGGGGAGCTGTTTTTT. It translates to CASSPTRRDTGELFF.

This clone has only a few counts. The V call is TRBV9, the J call TRBJ1-2; D not resolved. In germline, CDR1 is SGDLS, CDR2 YYNGEE. V lost 2 bases and J lost 4, with 15 bases in between. This CDR3 contains 15 residues. CDR3 amino acids: CASSVSTVELYGYTF. CDR3 nucleotides: TGTGCCAGCAGCGTCTCCACAGTTGAACTCTATGGCTACACCTTC.

This chain connects TRBV5-1 to TRBJ1-5, with D possibly being TRBD1 (6 bases). Germline CDR1 is SGHRS and CDR2 is YFSETQ. The CDR3 extends over 15 amino acids. V lost 3 bases and J lost 4, with 14 bases in between. The CDR3 nucleotides are TGCGCCAGCAGCTGGGCAGGGGAAGGGAATCAGCCCCAGCATTTT. Its translation is CASSWAGEGNQPQHF.

This clone occurred a few times. The chain employs TRBV19 and TRBJ1-3; no firm D call. V was cut by 8 bases and J by 4 bases, with 9 bases left in between. Germline V gene sequence: CDR1 LNHDA, CDR2 SQIVND (reference sequence). The length of the CDR3 is 12 residues. In nucleotides, the CDR3 is TGTGCCAGTCGGAGCTCCGGAAACACCATATATTTT. Its translation: CASRSSGNTIYF.

There are many counts of this clone. The V gene is TRBV5-1, the J gene TRBJ2-1; 7 bases align to TRBD2. The trim removed 7 bases at V and 2 bases at J, leaving 6 bases unmatched. Per germline, CDR1 SGHRS and CDR2 YFSETQ. The CDR3 covers 14 residues. As DNA, the CDR3 is TGCGCCAGCTCCGGAGGGACTACCTACAATGAGCAGTTCTTC. Translation gives CASSGGTTYNEQFF.